This is a list of T cell receptor beta chains from one sample in a study of CD8+CD57+ T cells in acquired aplastic anemia. TCRdb redid the calling of the reads with MiXCR, one entry per CDR3 protein. The sample contains under 200,000 distinct CDR3 sequences, roughly 50% of which appear only once. The sequenced material came from sorted CD4+, CD8+, or CD8+CD57+ T cells (not recorded which) from PBMCs. These receptors came from a human donor with aplastic anemia. Both conserved end residues are trimmed from each CDR3. Clone size appears in some rows only: once, few, many, or a class for an expanded clone.

TRBV20-1	.	SARGPLRGLAETQY
TRBV12-3/TRBV12-4	.	ASTREANTGELF
TRBV30	.	AWSLGTDQETQY
TRBV5-1	many	ASSLAGLAQETQY
TRBV4-1	.	ASSPRIQGVASGANVLT
TRBV7-9	.	ASSGPYSTDTQY
TRBV18	.	ASSPAWTGDGNTIY
TRBV10-3	few	AISEVTRSPDTQY
TRBV2	many	ASSETMNTGELF
TRBV15	many	ATRGEAYNEQF
TRBV12-3/TRBV12-4	.	ASSWGQGAAYKQY
TRBV6-5	many	ASSSGWGAELF
TRBV5-1	many	ASSLVPLDTQY
TRBV7-3	.	ASRGLDTQY
TRBV20-1	.	SASAPYGYT
TRBV9	.	ASSGPSGGYNEQF
TRBV18	.	ASSPETYGYT
TRBV6-1	many	ASSEVGPGREAF
TRBV19	.	ASSIRGTVNGELF
TRBV7-7	few	ASSLSLGAEQY
TRBV20-1	.	SASSSSSTDTQY
TRBV6-5	.	ASSSDPGYFDEQF
TRBV6-2/TRBV6-3	.	AGSYSLPTLYGYT
TRBV19	few	ASSWSSNTEAF
TRBV20-1	.	SAKTSVGTDTQY
TRBV7-9	many	ASSRGTDHYGYT
TRBV11-1	.	ASSLAGLLANEQF
TRBV19	.	ASSQGRGGNYGYT
TRBV6-5	.	ASSSLIGQSSSYEQY
TRBV19	.	ASTHRGKDGYT
TRBV20-1	.	SAPGTSGRSAQY
TRBV4-3	.	ASSQDWGGASTDTQY
TRBV13	.	ASSFRQGRGNEQF
TRBV6-1	.	ASSTLSISNTEAF
TRBV4-2	.	ACSRLAGATYNEQF
TRBV9	.	ASNRDGVETQY
TRBV4-1	many	ASSQSGTAYYEQY
TRBV7-9	.	ASSHRGTDTQY
TRBV11-2	.	ASSLGGLAPPSLETQY
TRBV19	.	ASSWQRDRGNIEAF
TRBV20-1	.	SAALVGADSPLH
TRBV13	.	ASRPPGQGHEQY
TRBV10-3	.	ATVGSGMFNEQF
TRBV9	.	ASGGGSPLH
TRBV9	.	ASSVGISSTGELF
TRBV6-2/TRBV6-3	few	ASSYDNSRGYTGELF
TRBV2	.	ASSEEEPSYNGQF
TRBV27	few	ASSYLGQGAPQSNSPLH
TRBV11-2	.	ASIGSGQGGPGANVLT
TRBV5-1	many	ASSLGTGGGYGYT
TRBV19	.	ASIRGDTQY
TRBV19	.	ASSTGTNTEAF
TRBV2	.	ASSEQGGETQY